Following are 10 T cell receptor beta chains from one sample sequenced in a study of cytomegalovirus exposure and HLA in healthy donors. Primers included in the PCR were 60 Vbeta and 13 Jbeta primers. Using immunoSEQ multiplex PCR, the repertoire was profiled, and TCRdb retains in-frame clones only, with some absent. The sample carries roughly 180,000 clones, roughly 77% recorded once. Sequencing was done on a sample of PBMCs. The receptors come from a woman aged 25 to 39 in good health and CMV-seropositive.

The chain recombines TRBV18 with TRBJ1-3; D not certain. Between the trimmed V and J ends, which lost 3 bases and 0 bases, there was a span of 9 bases. Germline CDR1 and CDR2: KGHSH and LQKENI. This CDR3 is 15 amino acids long. The CDR3 DNA reads as TGTGCCAGCTCACCTGCGGGAAGCTCTGGAAACACCATATATTTT. This encodes CASSPAGSSGNTIYF.

The rearrangement joins TRBV9 to TRBJ1-4; TRBD1 matches at 8 bases. Germline V CDR1 and CDR2: SGDLS, YYNGEE. J gave up 8 bases and V 0 bases, and 9 bases lay outside the gene matches. This CDR3 region has 16 residues. CDR3 loop: CASSVARTGQQEKLFF. The CDR3 region has the DNA TGTGCCAGCAGCGTAGCTCGGACAGGGCAGCAGGAAAAACTGTTTTTT. Looking up the rest from reference TRBV9 and TRBJ1-4 gives the full variable domain: DSGVTQTPKHLITATGQRVTLRCSPRSGDLSVYWYQQSLDQGLQFLIQYYNGEERAKGNILERFSAQQFPDLHSELNLSSLELGDSALYFCASSVARTGQQEKLFFGSGTQLSVL.

The rearrangement uses TRBV11-3 and TRBJ2-2, with D unresolved. V gave up 1 base and J gave up 3 bases, with 18 bases separating them. Germline V gene lookup returns CDR1 SGHNT and CDR2 YENEEA. The CDR3 is made up of 18 amino acids. This CDR3 reads CASSLGSWRHQDTGELFF. In DNA form, the CDR3 reads TGTGCCAGCAGCTTAGGTTCTTGGCGACACCAGGACACCGGGGAGCTGTTTTTT.

The chain has TRBV7-8 and TRBJ2-7; 9 bases align to TRBD1. Germline V lookup: CDR1 SGHVS, CDR2 FQNEAQ. The CDR3 runs to 15 residues. The V segment lost 1 base and the J segment 6 bases; nucleotides outside the gene matches: 7. The CDR3 reads CASSLGDRENGEQYF. The DNA of the CDR3 is TGTGCCAGCAGCTTAGGGGACAGGGAGAATGGCGAGCAGTACTTC.

Only a few counts were recorded for this clone. This chain joins TRBV29-1 and TRBJ2-7; 10 bases agree with TRBD2. Trimming at V came to 6 bases and at J to 6 bases, leaving 11 bases not matched to a gene. The germline V gene encodes CDR1 SQVTM and CDR2 ANQGSEA. The CDR3 has 14 amino acids. CDR3 sequence reads: CSVENLAGATEQYF. CDR3 DNA: TGCAGCGTCGAGAACCTAGCGGGAGCTACCGAGCAGTACTTC.

The chain has TRBV30 and TRBJ2-7; 7 bases align to TRBD2. This CDR3 has 15 residues. Per germline, CDR1 GTSNPN and CDR2 SVGIG (reference sequence). Trimming at V came to 0 bases and at J to 3 bases, leaving 8 bases not matched to a gene. In DNA, the CDR3 is TGTGCCTGGAGTGTTGGGGGGGACCCAGTCTACGAGCAGTACTTC. Protein: CAWSVGGDPVYEQYF.

The rearrangement links TRBV20-1 to TRBJ1-2; D gene unclear. Germline V gene sequence: CDR1 DFQATT, CDR2 SNEGSKA (reference sequence). V lost 3 bases to trimming and J lost 8 bases, with 10 bases between them. The CDR3 is made up of 11 amino acids. The CDR3 nucleotides are TGCAGTGCTAGGCGGAGGGAAGGCTACACCTTC. It encodes CSARRREGYTF.

J is TRBJ1-6 and V is TRBV10-3; D is possibly TRBD1 (5 bases). CDR1 and CDR2 from the germline V gene are ENHRY and SYGVKD. The CDR3 has 15 residues. V shed 6 bases and J shed 7 bases, with 16 bases lying between them. The CDR3 DNA sequence: TGTGCCATCAGGTCAAACAGTCGGGGGAATTCACCCCTCCACTTT. Residues: CAIRSNSRGNSPLHF.

CDR3 sequence (DNA): TGTGCCAGCAGCGTAGTCGGGGGGGCGGCCGGGGAGCTGTTTTTT. Its protein product is CASSVVGGAAGELFF. V usage is TRBV9 and J usage is TRBJ2-2; 8 nucleotides line up with TRBD2. Germline loops: CDR1 SGDLS, CDR2 YYNGEE. The CDR3 runs 15 residues. V gave up 0 bases and J gave up 6 bases; unmatched junction bases: 4. The variable domain in full, completed from reference TRBV9 and TRBJ2-2, reads DSGVTQTPKHLITATGQRVTLRCSPRSGDLSVYWYQQSLDQGLQFLIQYYNGEERAKGNILERFSAQQFPDLHSELNLSSLELGDSALYFCASSVVGGAAGELFFGEGSRLTVL.

This clone was counted only a few times. The rearrangement uses TRBV2 and TRBJ1-4; no definite D call. CDR1 is SNHLY and CDR2 is FYNNEI in the germline V gene. The CDR3 sequence is 13 residues long. V was clipped by 3 bases and J by 5 bases, with 7 bases between them. The CDR3 protein is CASSDGGNEKLFF. The CDR3 DNA sequence: TGTGCCAGCAGTGATGGAGGGAATGAAAAACTGTTTTTT.